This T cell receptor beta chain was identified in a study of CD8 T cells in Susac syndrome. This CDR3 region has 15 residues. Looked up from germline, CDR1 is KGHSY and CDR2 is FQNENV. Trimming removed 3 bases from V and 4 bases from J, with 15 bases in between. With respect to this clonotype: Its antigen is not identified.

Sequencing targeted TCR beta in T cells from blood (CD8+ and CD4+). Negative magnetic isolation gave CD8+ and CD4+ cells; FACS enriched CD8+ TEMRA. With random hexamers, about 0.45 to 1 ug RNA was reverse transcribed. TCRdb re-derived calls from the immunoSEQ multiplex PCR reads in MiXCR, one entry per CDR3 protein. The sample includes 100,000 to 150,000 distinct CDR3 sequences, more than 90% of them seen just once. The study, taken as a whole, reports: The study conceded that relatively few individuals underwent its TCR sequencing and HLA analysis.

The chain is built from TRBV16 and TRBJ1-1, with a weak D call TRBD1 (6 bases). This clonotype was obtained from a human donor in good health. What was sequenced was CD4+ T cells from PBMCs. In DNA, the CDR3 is TGTGCCAGCAGCCACCGGGGGCGGCTTGGCACTGAAGCTTTCTTT. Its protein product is CASSHRGRLGTEAFF. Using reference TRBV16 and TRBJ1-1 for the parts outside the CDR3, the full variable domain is GEEVAQTPKHLVRGEGQKAKLYCAPIKGHSYVFWYQQVLKNEFKFLISFQNENVFDETGMPKERFSAKCLPNSPCSLEIQATKLEDSAVYFCASSHRGRLGTEAFFGQGTRLTVV.